This T cell receptor beta chain was recovered during a study of cytomegalovirus exposure and HLA in healthy donors. Study conclusions and caveats: Later analysis associated a missense DCLRE1C variant with TCR beta V- and J-gene trimming. Analysis performed later showed TCR beta chains linked to HLA being more clonally expanded than equally common others.

Points on this clone: Antigen specificity is unknown.

Primers included in the PCR were 60 Vbeta and 13 Jbeta primers. This table comes from immunoSEQ multiplex PCR, and its TCRdb copy is limited to in-frame clones, with some not included. The data show about 120,000 clones, roughly four fifths seen once. Sequencing was performed on PBMCs. The receptor was isolated from a man in his fifties or sixties in good health and CMV-seropositive.

The CDR3 DNA reads as TGTGCCACCGAGGGGGAGGGGAGGACCTACGAGCAGTACTTC. This translates into CATEGEGRTYEQYF. The J gene is TRBJ2-7, the V gene TRBV7-9, with a tentative D call TRBD2 (7 bases). Germline loops: CDR1 SEHNR, CDR2 FQNEAQ (reference sequence). Trimming took off 10 bases at V and 2 bases at J, with 18 bases between the two ends. The CDR3 has 14 amino acids.